This T cell receptor (beta chain) came from a study of T-cell memory formation after mild COVID-19 (dated by TCRdb to the early 2020s). General notes on the study: Most TCR sequence clusters were specific to one of the two donors. In a couple of donors, T-cell clones that expanded and contracted after mild COVID-19 were tracked by sequencing TCRalpha and TCRbeta repertoires over time. The cohort comprised two young, previously healthy adult volunteers, one female and one male.

Points the paper makes about the study in general: Some responding clones were detected in pre-infection memory, suggesting pre-existing cross-reactive memory T cells joined the SARS-CoV-2 response. The second-wave clones that peaked on day 37 were not confirmed to be SARS-CoV-2 specific. The study included only a couple of mild cases, and larger cohorts that include severe cases with pre-infection samples were judged to be necessary. Clones contracting from day 15 to 85 had balanced CD4/CD8 phenotypes, while a second wave expanding from day 15 to 37 was biased towards CD4+. Contracting CD4+ clones turned up mainly in the CM and EM memory subsets, whereas EMRA was where CD8+ clones were enriched.

Ficoll-Paque density gradient centrifugation was used to isolate PBMCs. Counted from cysteine to phenylalanine, this CDR3 has 12 amino acids. The only DNA kept is the CDR3, 36 bases in frame from the first base. V loses 6 bases at its end and J loses 5 bases; junction bases beyond the gene matches: 4. Points on this clonotype: It has no known antigen specificity. Base qualities are missing; no much larger clone stands one base away.

Sequencing took place on an Illumina NovaSeq 6000. TCRalpha and TCRbeta cDNA libraries were constructed by 5'RACE with constant-segment primers, with sample barcodes and unique molecular identifiers being introduced. Trizol reagent was used to extract RNA from every sample. Libraries were amplified in two PCR steps, with a second sample barcode and Illumina TruSeq adapters added in the second step. Sequencing of the libraries was done on an Illumina NovaSeq, producing 2 x 150 bp paired-end reads. Turning to the authors' computational methods: With migec v1.2.7, reads were demultiplexed and then collapsed into UMI-guided consensus sequences. With mixcr v2.1.11, UMI consensuses were aligned to TRA and TRB V and J templates and assembled into clonotypes. A clonotype was counted as expanded or contracted only when both edgeR and NoisET called the clonotype significant, with the noise models trained on biological replicates. For edgeR calls, a false discovery rate-adjusted p below 0.01 and a log2 fold-change threshold of 1 were applied. PCA with hierarchical clustering of max-normalized trajectories of the 1000 most abundant clonotypes was used as exploratory dynamics analysis. Separately sequenced CD4+ and CD8+ repertoires were used to assign the CD4 or CD8 phenotype of responding clones. TCRdb reprocessing: public reads trimmed at Q25 with fastp, clones called with MiXCR, in-frame beta chains kept. A single entry per CDR3 protein holds the most common genes and DNA from its merged rows. TCRdb's processing, not the study's, gives the V and J calls here. In all, the sample holds 500,000 to 600,000 distinct CDR3 sequences, and roughly 18% of those were seen once. The top ten constitute 12% of the sample.

The V and J segments used are TRBV12-3 or TRBV12-4 and TRBJ2-7; 7 bases in the junction line up with TRBD1. The source material was PBMCs or a T cell subset sorted from them (not recorded which). The TCR comes from an adult woman who had mild COVID-19 (a few samples of this study predate the infection). The sample titles of this study are shuffled in the database, so cell type and time point are left out; the donor was told from shared clones. The DNA sequence is given as TGTGCCAGCAGCCTGACAGGGAACGAGCAGTACTTC. The translation is CASSLTGNEQYF.